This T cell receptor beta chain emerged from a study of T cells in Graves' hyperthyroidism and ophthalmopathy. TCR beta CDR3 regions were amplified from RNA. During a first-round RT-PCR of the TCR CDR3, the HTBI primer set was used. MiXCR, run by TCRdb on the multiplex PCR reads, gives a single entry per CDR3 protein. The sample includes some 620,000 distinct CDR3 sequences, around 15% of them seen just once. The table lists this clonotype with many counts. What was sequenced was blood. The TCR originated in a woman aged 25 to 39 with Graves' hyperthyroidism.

The chain's CDR3 is CASSPGLGRGNQPQHF. CDR3 coding DNA: TGTGCCAGCAGTCCAGGACTCGGACGTGGCAATCAGCCCCAGCATTTT. The chain joins TRBV27 to TRBJ1-5, with unresolved D. Germline V CDR1 and CDR2: MNHEY, SMNVEV (reference sequence). V gave up 5 bases and J gave up 2 bases, with 16 bases separating them. The CDR3 has 16 residues.